The clone carrying this T cell receptor beta chain appeared a few times. The antigen remains unidentified. The data were obtained in a study of naive and memory T cell subsets. Findings and limits, study-wide: Possibly reflecting memory cells re-expressing CD45RA, a few larger clonotypes occurred in naive repertoires, especially CD8. Clonotypes here are unpaired alpha or beta chain sequences. Expression changes during T cell differentiation may affect RNA-based TCR counts.

From the second PCR step, alpha and beta chains were amplified apart. An equimolar mix of two oligonucleotides served as the beta constant-region primer for TRBC1 and TRBC2. Four rounds of PCR amplified the ligated cDNA using nested alpha and beta constant-region primers plus SP2. TCRdb fed the UMI-ligation and nested PCR reads into MiXCR, producing one record per CDR3 protein. The data hold under 150,000 distinct CDR3 sequences, with under 25% observed a single time. Trimming pared 8 bases from V and 2 bases from J, leaving 12 bases between. CDR3 size: 14 residues. Germline V gives CDR1 MNHEY, CDR2 SVGAGI.

The chain carries TRBV6-5 and TRBJ2-2, with D perhaps TRBD2 (6 bases). Sequencing was carried out using naive CD8+ T cells from blood. This sequence was found in a human donor in good health. This CDR3 is CASFGTPNTGELFF. DNA of the CDR3: TGTGCCAGCTTCGGGACTCCTAACACCGGGGAGCTGTTTTTT.